This record looks at one TCR beta chain sequence and its context. TCRdb's table, derived via immunoSEQ multiplex PCR, lists solely in-frame clones and lacks some. The sample has roughly 48,000 clones, 88% seen once; the top ten hold over 6.5%. This sample is part of a study of cytomegalovirus exposure and HLA in healthy donors. V lost 8 bases, J lost 7 bases, and 8 bases stayed unmatched. This CDR3 region has 14 residues. The V gene's germline CDR1 is MNHEY and CDR2 SMNVEV (reference sequence). The V call is TRBV27, the J call TRBJ1-2, with TRBD1 matching over 12 bases. Sequenced sample: PBMCs. The receptor was isolated from a woman aged 25 to 39 in good health and CMV-seronegative. The DNA of the CDR3 is TGTGCCAGCGGACGGGACAGGGGGCGTGGTGGCTACACCTTC. Translating gives CASGRDRGRGGYTF.